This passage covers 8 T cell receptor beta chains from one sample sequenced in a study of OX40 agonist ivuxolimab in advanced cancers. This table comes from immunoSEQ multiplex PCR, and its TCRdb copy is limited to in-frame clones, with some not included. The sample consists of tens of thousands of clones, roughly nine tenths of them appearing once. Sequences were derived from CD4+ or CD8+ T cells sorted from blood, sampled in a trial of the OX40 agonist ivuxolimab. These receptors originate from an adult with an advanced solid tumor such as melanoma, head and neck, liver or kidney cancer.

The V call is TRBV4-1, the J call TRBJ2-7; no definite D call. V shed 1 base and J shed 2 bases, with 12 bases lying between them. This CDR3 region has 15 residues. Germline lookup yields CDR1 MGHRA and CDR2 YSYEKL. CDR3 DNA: TGCGCCAGCAGCCAAGCAGGAATTGCAACCTACGAGCAGTACTTC. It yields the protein CASSQAGIATYEQYF.

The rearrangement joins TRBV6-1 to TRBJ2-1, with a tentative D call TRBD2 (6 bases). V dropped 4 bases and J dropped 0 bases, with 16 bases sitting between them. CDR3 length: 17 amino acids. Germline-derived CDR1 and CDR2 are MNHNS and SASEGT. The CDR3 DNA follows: TGTGCCAGCAGTGCCCCTCTAGCGTGGAGCTCCTACAATGAGCAGTTCTTC. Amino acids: CASSAPLAWSSYNEQFF.

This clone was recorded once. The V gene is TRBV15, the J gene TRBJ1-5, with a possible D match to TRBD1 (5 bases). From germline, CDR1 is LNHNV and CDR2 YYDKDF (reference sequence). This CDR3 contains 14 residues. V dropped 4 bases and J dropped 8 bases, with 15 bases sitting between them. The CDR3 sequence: CATSTWGPGEPQHF. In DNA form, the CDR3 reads TGTGCCACCAGCACGTGGGGACCCGGGGAGCCCCAGCATTTT.

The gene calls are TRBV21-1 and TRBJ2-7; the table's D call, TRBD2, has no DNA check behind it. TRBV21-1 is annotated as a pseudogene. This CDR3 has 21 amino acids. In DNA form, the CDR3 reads TGTGCCAGCAGCAAAAAGAAGCCTAGTCAAGCGGGAGGGCGGCGCTCCTACGAGCAGTACTTC. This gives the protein CASSKKKPSQAGGRRSYEQYF.

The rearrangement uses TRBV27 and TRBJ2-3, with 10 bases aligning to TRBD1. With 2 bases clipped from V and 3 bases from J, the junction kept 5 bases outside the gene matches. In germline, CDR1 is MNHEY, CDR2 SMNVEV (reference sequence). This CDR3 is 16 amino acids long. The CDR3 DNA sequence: TGTGCCAGCAGTTTAGCCGGGACAGGGGTAACAGATACGCAGTATTTT. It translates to CASSLAGTGVTDTQYF.

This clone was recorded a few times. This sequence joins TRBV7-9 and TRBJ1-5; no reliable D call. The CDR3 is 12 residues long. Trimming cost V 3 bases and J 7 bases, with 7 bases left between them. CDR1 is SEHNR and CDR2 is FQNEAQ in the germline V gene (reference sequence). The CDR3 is CASSFAKQPQHF. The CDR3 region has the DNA TGTGCCAGCAGCTTCGCAAAGCAGCCCCAGCATTTT.

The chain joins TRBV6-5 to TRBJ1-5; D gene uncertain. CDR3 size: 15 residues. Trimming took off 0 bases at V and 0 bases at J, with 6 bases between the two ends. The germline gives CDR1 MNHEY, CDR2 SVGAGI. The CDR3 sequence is CASSYSAASNQPQHF. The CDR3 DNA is TGTGCCAGCAGTTACTCCGCAGCTAGCAATCAGCCCCAGCATTTT.

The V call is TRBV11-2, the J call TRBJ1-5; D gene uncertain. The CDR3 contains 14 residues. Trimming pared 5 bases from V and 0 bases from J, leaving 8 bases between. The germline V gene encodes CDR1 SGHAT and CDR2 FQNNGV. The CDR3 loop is CASSPGLSNQPQHF. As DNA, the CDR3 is TGTGCCAGCAGCCCTGGCCTTAGCAATCAGCCCCAGCATTTT.